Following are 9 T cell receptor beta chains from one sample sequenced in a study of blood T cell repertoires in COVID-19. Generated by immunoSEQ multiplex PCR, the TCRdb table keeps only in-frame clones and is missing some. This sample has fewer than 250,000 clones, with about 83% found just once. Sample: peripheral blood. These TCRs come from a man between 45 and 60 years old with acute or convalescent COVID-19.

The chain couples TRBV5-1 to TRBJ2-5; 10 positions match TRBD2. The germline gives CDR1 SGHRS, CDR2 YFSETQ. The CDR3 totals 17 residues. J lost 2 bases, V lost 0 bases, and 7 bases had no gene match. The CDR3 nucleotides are TGCGCCAGCAGCTTGGGAATAGCGGGGGGTCTGCAAGAGACCCAGTACTTC. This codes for CASSLGIAGGLQETQYF.

CDR3 region: CASSLGDRAGNTIYF. DNA of the CDR3: TGTGCCAGCAGCTTGGGGGACAGGGCTGGAAACACCATATATTTT. This chain links TRBV5-5 with TRBJ1-3; 9 bases map to TRBD1. This CDR3 region has 15 residues. The germline V gene encodes CDR1 SGHKS and CDR2 YYEKEE (reference sequence). The ends lost 0 bases at V and 2 bases at J; junction bases unmatched: 0.

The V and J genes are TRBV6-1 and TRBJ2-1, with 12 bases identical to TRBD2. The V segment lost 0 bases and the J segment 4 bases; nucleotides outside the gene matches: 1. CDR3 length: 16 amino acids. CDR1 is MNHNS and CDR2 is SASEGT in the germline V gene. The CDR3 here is CASSEAGTSGYNEQFF. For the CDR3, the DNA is TGTGCCAGCAGTGAAGCCGGGACTAGCGGGTACAATGAGCAGTTCTTC.

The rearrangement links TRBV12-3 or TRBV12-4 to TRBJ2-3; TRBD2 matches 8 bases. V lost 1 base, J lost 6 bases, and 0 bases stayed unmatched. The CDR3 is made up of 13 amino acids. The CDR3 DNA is TGTGCCAGCAGTTTAGGACTAGCGGATACGCAGTATTTT. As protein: CASSLGLADTQYF.

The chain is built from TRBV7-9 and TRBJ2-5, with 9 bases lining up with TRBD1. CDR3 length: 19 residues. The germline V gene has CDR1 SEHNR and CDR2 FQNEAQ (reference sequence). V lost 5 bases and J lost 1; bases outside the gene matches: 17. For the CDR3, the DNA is TGTGCCAGCAGCGGGAGGACAGGGGAGAAGGGAGGGCGCCAAGAGACCCAGTACTTC. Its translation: CASSGRTGEKGGRQETQYF.

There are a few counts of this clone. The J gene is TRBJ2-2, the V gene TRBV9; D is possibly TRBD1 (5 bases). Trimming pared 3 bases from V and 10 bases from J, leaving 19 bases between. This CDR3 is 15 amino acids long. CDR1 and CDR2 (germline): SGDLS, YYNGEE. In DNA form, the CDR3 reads TGTGCCAGCAGCGAAACAGGTACCCGGGCAAAGGAGCTGTTTTTT. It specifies CASSETGTRAKELFF.

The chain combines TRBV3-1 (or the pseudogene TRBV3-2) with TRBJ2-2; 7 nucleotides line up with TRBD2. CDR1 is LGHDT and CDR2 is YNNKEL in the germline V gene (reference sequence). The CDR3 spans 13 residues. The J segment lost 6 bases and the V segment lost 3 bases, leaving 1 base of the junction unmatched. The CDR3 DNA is TGTGCCAGCAGCCAGGGGAGGGCCGGGGAGCTGTTTTTT. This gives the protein CASSQGRAGELFF.

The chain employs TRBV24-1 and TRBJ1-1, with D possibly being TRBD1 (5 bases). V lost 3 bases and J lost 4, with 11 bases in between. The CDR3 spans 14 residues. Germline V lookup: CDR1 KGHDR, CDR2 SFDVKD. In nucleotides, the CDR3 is TGTGCCACCAGTGATGGGACGGGGGGCACTGAAGCTTTCTTT. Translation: CATSDGTGGTEAFF.

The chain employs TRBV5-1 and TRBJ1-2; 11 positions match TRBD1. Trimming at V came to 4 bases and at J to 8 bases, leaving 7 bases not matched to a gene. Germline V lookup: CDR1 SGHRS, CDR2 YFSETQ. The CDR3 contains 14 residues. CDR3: CASSAGQGARGYTF. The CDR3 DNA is TGCGCCAGCAGCGCAGGACAGGGGGCGCGAGGCTACACCTTC.